This is a list of T cell receptor beta chains from one sample in a study of post-analysis software for immune sequencing data. TCRdb ran MiXCR on the PCR reads and lists one entry per CDR3 protein. The sample records approximately 160,000 distinct CDR3 sequences, approximately 30% being singletons. Sequences were obtained from blood. The origin of the receptors is a girl between 10 and 17 years old with multiple sclerosis. Each CDR3 is given with its conserved first and last residue. D genes are given only for firm matches. The size of a clone is reported for some rows only, either as once, few or many, or as a class for expanded clones.

D	size	V	J	DNA	CDR3
TRBD1	-	TRBV4-1	TRBJ2-7	TGCGCCTGCAGCCAAGATCTCAACAGGGGTGACGAGCAGTACTTC	CACSQDLNRGDEQYF
-	many	TRBV20-1	TRBJ2-7	TGCAGTGCTAAAGGGTCCCCGGGGGAGCAGTACTTC	CSAKGSPGEQYF
-	many	TRBV6-5	TRBJ2-2	TGTGCCAGCAGTTACTCCTTCGACACCGGGGAGCTGTTTTTT	CASSYSFDTGELFF
-	few	TRBV6-5	TRBJ1-2	TGTGCCAGCAAACCACCGGACAGCTATGGCTACACCTTC	CASKPPDSYGYTF
-	few	TRBV2	TRBJ2-3	TGTGCCAGCGGGGCAGGGGTTTTACGCACAGATACGCAGTATTTT	CASGAGVLRTDTQYF
-	many	TRBV5-1	TRBJ1-2	TGCGCCAGCAGCTTCGGTTCCAATGGCTACACCTTC	CASSFGSNGYTF
-	-	TRBV20-1	TRBJ2-1	TGCAGTGCTTGCCCCTCCGAGGGGACCGGAGGCGACGAGCAGTTCTTC	CSACPSEGTGGDEQFF
TRBD1	few	TRBV3-1	TRBJ1-1	TGTGCCAGCAGCCAGCACCAAGGACAGGGGAGGCCTGAAGCTTTCTTT	CASSQHQGQGRPEAFF
-	-	TRBV12-3/TRBV12-4	TRBJ2-3	TGTGCCAGCAGTTTGTTATGGGGAGATAATGAAAAACTGTATTTT	CASSLLWGDNEKLYF
-	many	TRBV7-6	TRBJ2-3	TGTGCCAGCAGAGCCACGGCCTGGGATACGCAGTATTTT	CASRATAWDTQYF
-	few	TRBV7-2	TRBJ1-1	TGTGCCAGCAGCTTAGGATCATTTACTGAAGCTTTCTTT	CASSLGSFTEAFF
-	-	TRBV28	TRBJ2-1	TGTGCCAGCAGTCGCCGTGGGAATGAGCAGTTCTTC	CASSRRGNEQFF
TRBD1	many	TRBV28	TRBJ2-7	TGTGCCAGCACTCAGGGGGCGTCGCGGTTAGAGCAGTACTTC	CASTQGASRLEQYF
-	-	TRBV5-1	TRBJ1-2	TGCGCCAGCAACAGATACTGGGGCTTTGGAGGTAACTATGGCTACACCTTC	CASNRYWGFGGNYGYTF
TRBD2	many	TRBV10-1	TRBJ2-3	TGCGCCAGCAGTGGGGGACTATCAGATACGCAGTATTTT	CASSGGLSDTQYF
-	-	TRBV5-1	TRBJ2-3	TGCGCCAGCAGCGCGACAGGCGAGACTCGCACAGATACGCAGTATTTT	CASSATGETRTDTQYF
TRBD2	-	TRBV27	TRBJ2-1	TGTGCCAGCAGGCAGTTAAGCGGGAAGGATGTGCAGTTCTTC	CASRQLSGKDVQFF
-	many	TRBV5-1	TRBJ1-2	TGCGCCAGCAGCTTGGGGGGCTTTGACTATGGCTACACCTTC	CASSLGGFDYGYTF
-	-	TRBV15	TRBJ1-2	TGTGCCACCAGCCAAGAGATTATACATGGCTACACCTTC	CATSQEIIHGYTF
-	-	TRBV7-9	TRBJ1-2	TGTGCCAGCAGCTTACGGGTCTATGGCTACACCTTC	CASSLRVYGYTF
TRBD2	few	TRBV12-3/TRBV12-4	TRBJ2-7	TGTGCCAGCAGTTCGGGGGGAGAAACGGCCTACGAGCAGTACTTC	CASSSGGETAYEQYF
-	few	TRBV21-1	TRBJ2-4	TGTGCCAGCAGGTCCAGGGCAATATCGACGACTGGTAAAAACATTCAGTACTTC	CASRSRAISTTGKNIQYF
TRBD1	-	TRBV20-1	TRBJ1-1	TGCAGTGCTAGACAGGGGGCTCCGAACACTGAAGCTTTCTTT	CSARQGAPNTEAFF
-	-	TRBV20-1	TRBJ2-7	TGCAGTGCTTCCGACCGTTACGAGCAGTACTTC	CSASDRYEQYF
-	-	TRBV5-5	TRBJ1-4	TGTGCCAGTAGCTTTTTAGTCCCCCGCACTAATGAAAAACTGTTTTTT	CASSFLVPRTNEKLFF
-	many	TRBV27	TRBJ1-2	TGTGCCAGCAGCCCCGCCAGAGGCTATGGCTACACCTTC	CASSPARGYGYTF
TRBD1	-	TRBV28	TRBJ1-2	TGTGCCAGCAGTTTATTAGGCTTCCGGGACAGGGGGCGAGCTAACTATGGCCACACCTTC	CASSLLGFRDRGRANYGHTF
-	few	TRBV7-9	TRBJ2-4	TGTGCCAGCAGCATAGCGCTACAGGGAGCCAAAAACATTCAGTACTTC	CASSIALQGAKNIQYF